A single sample gave rise to the 2 T cell receptor beta chains below, sequenced in a study of cytomegalovirus exposure and HLA in healthy donors. The PCR used 60 Vbeta and 13 Jbeta primers. Data came from immunoSEQ multiplex PCR; TCRdb stores just in-frame clones and leaves some out. The table lists about 140,000 clones, 70% to 90% of them singletons. Sequencing used PBMCs. Source of these receptors: a man over 45 in good health and CMV-seronegative.

This chain joins TRBV29-1 and TRBJ2-4; D may be TRBD1 (7 bases). The CDR3 has 13 residues. Per germline, CDR1 SQVTM and CDR2 ANQGSEA. V dropped 4 bases and J dropped 6 bases, with 13 bases sitting between them. DNA for the CDR3: TGCAGCGTTGCCCCGCAGGGGGGAAACATTCAGTACTTC. Translation: CSVAPQGGNIQYF.

The chain uses TRBV29-1 and TRBJ1-4; 10 bases map to TRBD1. Trimming took 5 bases from V and 3 from J; bases not matched to a gene: 9. Germline V CDR1 and CDR2: SQVTM, ANQGSEA. The CDR3 consists of 16 residues. CDR3 sequence: CSVLWTGGSPNEKLFF. The CDR3 DNA follows: TGCAGCGTTCTCTGGACAGGGGGGTCTCCTAATGAAAAACTGTTTTTT.